This T cell receptor (beta chain) derives from a study of T cells in Graves' hyperthyroidism and ophthalmopathy (dated by TCRdb to about 2019). Background for the entire study: Peripheral blood samples were taken at the time of initial diagnosis, prior to any treatment. TCR V-J signatures able to tell the groups apart were searched for in a discovery cohort of 95 or so patients, of whom roughly 42 had Graves' ophthalmopathy and roughly 59 had stable Graves' hyperthyroidism. Prospective prediction of ophthalmopathy was tested in an independent validation cohort of some 19 hyperthyroidism patients and around 16 patients who later progressed to ophthalmopathy. The roughly 91 discovery patients were randomly divided into training and test sets at a 7:3 ratio. In addition, the study compared T-cell repertoires in thyroid tissue and in blood from over 5 Graves' hyperthyroidism patients. Once sampling was done, hyperthyroidism patients were given methimazole at a starting dose of 30 mg daily, whereas ophthalmopathy patients were given high-dose intravenous methylprednisolone. The paper describes TCR Vbeta CDR3 sequencing of 135 peripheral blood samples, made up of roughly 45 ophthalmopathy patients, 70 to 75 hyperthyroidism patients and roughly 17 progressor patients. What the authors observed across the whole study: In validation, progression to ophthalmopathy was predicted by the model with about 70% sensitivity and approximately 78% specificity, a median of around 5.9 months before onset. In cross-validation, a model built on a 13 V-J signature told ophthalmopathy apart from stable hyperthyroidism with approximately 90% sensitivity and approximately 84% specificity, and in testing the same model reached 80%/75%. Blood samples also contained most of the expanded thyroid clonotypes (frequency above 0.001), which suggests that blood repertoires may reflect thyroid immune responses. No statistical method was used to set the sample size in advance, and investigators knew the group allocation.

CDR1 and CDR2, per the germline V gene, are MNHEY and SVGEGT. Cut back by 1 base and 3 bases, the V and J ends lie 13 bases apart. Inclusive of the bounding cysteine and phenylalanine, the CDR3 is 15 residues long. This entry keeps only the CDR3 DNA: 45 bases, framed from base 1. This clonotype was found many times. This receptor's antigen is unknown. No clone much larger than this one lies a single base away; base qualities are absent. Moderately to severely active disease, a Clinical Activity Score of at least 3, a NOSPECS grade of at least 4, and a duration under 3 months were present in ophthalmopathy patients. Any patient with an uncontrolled infection, another autoimmune disease, pregnancy or lactation was excluded. Diagnoses were established on the basis of clinical symptoms, serum thyroxine and TRAb, thyroid ultrasound, and orbital computed tomography. PBMCs were separated from roughly 10 ml of fresh peripheral blood using Ficoll-Paque density gradient centrifugation. Trizol reagent was used to extract total RNA, and RNA quality was then checked on an Agilent 2100 Bioanalyzer.

Amplification of TCR beta CDR3 regions was carried out from RNA transcripts. For the first round of RT-PCR on the TCR CDR3, the HTBI primer set was used together with the Qiagen OneStep RT-PCR kit. A second multiplex PCR round built the libraries, followed by size selection and purification. Libraries were sequenced paired-end with 100 bp reads on an Illumina HiSeq2000. For the original study's pipeline: SOAPnuke was used to process the raw data, with reads discarded if the reads contained adapters or uncalled bases, had a mean Phred below 15, or lacked an exact constant-primer or identifier match. High-quality paired reads were merged with COPE v1.2.5, and unique nucleotide sequences were defined as clonotypes. MiTCR v1.1 was used to align the clonotypes against IMGT TRBV, TRBD and TRBJ reference segments. The analysis included only V-J combinations with a frequency above 0.0001, which together covered around 99% of the repertoires. A TCS score was defined as the ratio between F50 (clonal expansion) and ExV (chaos), using BLOSUM62-based TCRdist between CDR3 peptides within each V-J. Welch's t-statistics and random forest reduced 500 to 650 V-J features to 10 to 15, which were used in a naive Bayes classifier (R e1071). The raw public reads went through TCRdb reprocessing: fastp at Q25, MiXCR clone calling, in-frame beta chains kept. Every entry covers one CDR3 protein and lists the most common genes and DNA from its rows. The V and J calls here are based on TCRdb, not the publication. The sample data list fewer than 550,000 distinct CDR3 sequences, and around a quarter of these were observed just once. Clones ranked in the top ten supply about 11% of the sample.

The chain is assembled from TRBV6-2 or TRBV6-3 and TRBJ2-7; too little of a D gene remains to name it. The sequence derives from a woman aged 25 to 39 with Graves' ophthalmopathy. Sequenced input: blood. CDR3 sequence: CASSYYGSAYYEQYF. The sequence in DNA is TGTGCCAGCAGTTACTACGGCAGCGCCTACTACGAGCAGTACTTC.